These 8 T cell receptor beta chains were all obtained from the same sample, sequenced in a study of CD8 T cells in ankylosing spondylitis. The study, taken as a whole, reports: Seemingly distinctive of ankylosing spondylitis blood was a TCR beta motif formed by eight highly homologous variants.

One entry per CDR3 protein, called by TCRdb with MiXCR from the 5' RACE reads. In the table there are roughly 490,000 distinct CDR3 sequences, roughly 5% of which are singletons. No antigens are known for them. The specimen sequenced was blood, either unsorted or a sorted T cell fraction (not recorded which). The origin of the receptors is a male donor with ankylosing spondylitis.

In this sample, this clonotype turned up many times. This chain uses TRBV20-1 with TRBJ1-5; possible D gene TRBD1, 5 bases. Germline CDR1 reads DFQATT; CDR2 reads SNEGSKA (reference sequence). V gave up 2 bases and J gave up 4 bases, with 12 bases separating them. The CDR3 consists of 14 residues. The CDR3 bases are TGCAGTGCTAGAAAGGGGACGGGAAATCAGCCCCAGCATTTT. This translates into CSARKGTGNQPQHF.

In its sample, this clonotype was seen many times. The chain employs TRBV9 and TRBJ2-1; TRBD2 aligns across 8 bases. With V trimmed by 4 bases and J by 7 bases, 4 bases remained unmatched. CDR3 size: 13 residues. Germline loops: CDR1 SGDLS, CDR2 YYNGEE. In DNA, the CDR3 is TGTGCCAGCAGCCTTGGACTAGCTAATGAGCAGTTCTTC. Protein sequence: CASSLGLANEQFF. The whole variable domain, filled in from reference TRBV9 and TRBJ2-1, reads DSGVTQTPKHLITATGQRVTLRCSPRSGDLSVYWYQQSLDQGLQFLIQYYNGEERAKGNILERFSAQQFPDLHSELNLSSLELGDSALYFCASSLGLANEQFFGPGTRLTVL.

This clonotype was observed at least ten times. The chain combines TRBV20-1 with TRBJ2-7; D ambiguous. The CDR3 is made up of 14 amino acids. Between the trimmed V and J ends, which lost 6 bases and 2 bases, there was a span of 17 bases. Germline V gene lookup returns CDR1 DFQATT and CDR2 SNEGSKA (reference sequence). CDR3 coding DNA: TGCAGTGCCAGAAGGCAGATCTTCCCCTACGAGCAGTACTTC. Translation gives CSARRQIFPYEQYF.

Many counts were recorded for this clonotype. The chain joins TRBV7-8 to TRBJ2-7; D remains unclear. The CDR3 runs 12 residues. Trimming removed 6 bases from V and 7 bases from J, with 13 bases in between. The germline V gene has CDR1 SGHVS and CDR2 FQNEAQ. The CDR3 reads CASSTLGREQYF. CDR3 sequence (DNA): TGTGCCAGCAGTACCCTAGGACGGGAGCAGTACTTC.

The chain uses TRBV7-2 and TRBJ2-5, with D tentatively TRBD2 (6 bases). This CDR3 contains 15 residues. The V end lost 5 bases, the J end lost 3 bases, and 16 bases lay between the germline ends. From germline, CDR1 is SGHTA and CDR2 FQGNSA. CDR3: CASSPPRGSKETQYF. In DNA form, the CDR3 reads TGTGCCAGCAGCCCCCCCCGGGGGAGTAAAGAGACCCAGTACTTC.

This clonotype was seen only a few times. The chain couples TRBV6-1 to TRBJ2-1, with 13 bases aligning to TRBD2. The germline CDR1 and CDR2 sequences are MNHNS and SASEGT. The CDR3 sequence is 14 residues long. Trimming took 2 bases from V and 12 from J; bases not matched to a gene: 4. CDR3 residues: CASSERTSGRRQFF. DNA of the CDR3: TGTGCCAGCAGTGAACGGACTAGCGGGAGAAGGCAGTTCTTC.

This clonotype was recorded at least ten times. The rearrangement links TRBV20-1 to TRBJ1-1; no reliable D call. Between the trimmed V and J ends, which lost 3 bases and 4 bases, there was a span of 12 bases. Germline CDR1 and CDR2: DFQATT and SNEGSKA (reference sequence). This CDR3 is built from 13 residues. Here the CDR3 DNA reads TGCAGTGCTAGTCGGCAGGTCGGCACTGAAGCTTTCTTT. It specifies CSASRQVGTEAFF.

V is TRBV7-9 and J is TRBJ1-2, with 9 bases fitting TRBD1. The CDR3 covers 13 residues. CDR1 and CDR2 from the germline V gene are SEHNR and FQNEAQ (reference sequence). The V and J ends lost 8 bases and 1 base, in that order; junction bases with no gene match: 2. The CDR3 region has the DNA TGTGCCAGCCCGGGACAGGGTAACTATGGCTACACCTTC. Protein product: CASPGQGNYGYTF.